The following is a T cell receptor (beta chain) sequence with its context. Its target is not known. The sample comes from a study of cytomegalovirus exposure and HLA in healthy donors. The PCR had 60 Vbeta and 13 Jbeta primers. Only in-frame clones appear in the TCRdb table, and some are missing; sequencing was by immunoSEQ multiplex PCR. Here the sample spans 170,000 or so clones, around 80% being singletons. The V and J ends lost 5 bases and 0 bases respectively, with 8 bases between them. The CDR3 sequence is 14 residues long. CDR1 is LNHDA, CDR2 SQIVND, per germline (reference sequence). General study findings and limits: Later analysis reportedly placed an Asian-associated ancestry cluster below the roughly 600-donor mean in N-insertions. Researchers reported in a later analysis that a missense DCLRE1C variant was tied to TCR beta V- and J-gene trimming. The study designated 150 or so TCR beta chains cytomegalovirus-associated.

This receptor was obtained from a man aged 35-49 years in good health and CMV-seronegative. This chain connects TRBV19 to TRBJ1-3; D is undetermined. The sequenced sample was PBMCs. The CDR3 DNA sequence: TGTGCCAGTAGTCCAGACACCTCTGGAAACACCATATATTTT. It codes for CASSPDTSGNTIYF.